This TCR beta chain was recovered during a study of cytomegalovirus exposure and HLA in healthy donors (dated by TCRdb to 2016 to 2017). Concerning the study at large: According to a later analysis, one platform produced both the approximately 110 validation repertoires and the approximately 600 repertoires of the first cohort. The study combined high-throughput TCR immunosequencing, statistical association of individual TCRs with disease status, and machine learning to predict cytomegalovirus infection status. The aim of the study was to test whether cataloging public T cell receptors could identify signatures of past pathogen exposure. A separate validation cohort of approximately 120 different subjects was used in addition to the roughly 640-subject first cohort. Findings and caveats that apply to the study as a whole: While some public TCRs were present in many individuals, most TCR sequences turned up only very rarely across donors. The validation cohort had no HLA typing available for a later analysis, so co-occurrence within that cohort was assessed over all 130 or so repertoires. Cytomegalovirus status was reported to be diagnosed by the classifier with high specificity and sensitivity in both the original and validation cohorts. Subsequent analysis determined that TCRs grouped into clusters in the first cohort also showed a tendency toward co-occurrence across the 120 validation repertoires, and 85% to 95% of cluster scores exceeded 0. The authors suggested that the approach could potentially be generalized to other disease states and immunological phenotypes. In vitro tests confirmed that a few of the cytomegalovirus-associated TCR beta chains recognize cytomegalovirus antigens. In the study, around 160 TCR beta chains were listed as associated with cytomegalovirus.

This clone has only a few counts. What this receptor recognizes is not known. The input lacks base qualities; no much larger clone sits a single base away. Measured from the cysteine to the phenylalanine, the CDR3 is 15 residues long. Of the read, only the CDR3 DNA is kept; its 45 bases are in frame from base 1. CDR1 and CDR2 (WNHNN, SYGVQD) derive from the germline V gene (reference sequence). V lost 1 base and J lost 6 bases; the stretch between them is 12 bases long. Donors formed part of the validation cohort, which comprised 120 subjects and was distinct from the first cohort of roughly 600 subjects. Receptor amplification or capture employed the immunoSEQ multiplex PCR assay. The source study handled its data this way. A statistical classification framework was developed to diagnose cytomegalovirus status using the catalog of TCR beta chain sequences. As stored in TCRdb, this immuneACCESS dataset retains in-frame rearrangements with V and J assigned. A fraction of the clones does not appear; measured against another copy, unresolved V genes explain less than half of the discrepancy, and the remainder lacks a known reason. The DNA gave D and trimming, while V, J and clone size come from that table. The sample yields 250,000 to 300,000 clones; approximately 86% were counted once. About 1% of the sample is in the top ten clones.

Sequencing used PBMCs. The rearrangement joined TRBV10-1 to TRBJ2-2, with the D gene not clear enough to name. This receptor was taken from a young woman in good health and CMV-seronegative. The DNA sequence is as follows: TGCGCCAGCAGTGAGTTCTTAGTGGGCTCCGGGGAGCTGTTTTTT. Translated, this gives CASSEFLVGSGELFF.